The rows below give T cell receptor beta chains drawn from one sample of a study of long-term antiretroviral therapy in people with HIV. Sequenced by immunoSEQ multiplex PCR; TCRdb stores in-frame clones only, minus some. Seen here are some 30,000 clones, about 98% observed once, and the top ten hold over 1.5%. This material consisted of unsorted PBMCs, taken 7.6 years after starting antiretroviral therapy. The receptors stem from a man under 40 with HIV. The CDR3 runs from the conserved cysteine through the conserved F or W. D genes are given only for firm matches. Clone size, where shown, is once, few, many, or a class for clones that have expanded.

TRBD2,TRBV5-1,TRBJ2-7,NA,TGCGCCAGCAGCCGGGAGGTAGCGGGAATCAACGAGCAGTACTTC,CASSREVAGINEQYF
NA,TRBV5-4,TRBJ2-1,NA,TGTGCCAGCAGCTTATTACCCTTACGGGACAAGGGCGGCGATGAGCAGTTCTTC,CASSLLPLRDKGGDEQFF
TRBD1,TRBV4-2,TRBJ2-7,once,TGTGCCAGCAGCCAAACAGGGGAATACGAGCAGTACTTC,CASSQTGEYEQYF
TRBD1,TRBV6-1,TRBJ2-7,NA,TGTGCCAGCAGTGATACGGCAGGGGGCTACAACGAGCAGTACTTC,CASSDTAGGYNEQYF
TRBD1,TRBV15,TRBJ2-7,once,TGTGCCACCAGCGCCGACAGGGGATTCGAGCAGTACTTC,CATSADRGFEQYF
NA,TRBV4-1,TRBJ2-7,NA,TGCGCCAGCAGCCAAGTGGGCTCTTCTCACTACGAGCAGTACTTC,CASSQVGSSHYEQYF
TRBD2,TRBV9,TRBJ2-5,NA,TGTGCCAGCAGCGAGGGACTAGCGTTAGAGACCCAGTACTTC,CASSEGLALETQYF
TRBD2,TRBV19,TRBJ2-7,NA,TGTGCCAGTAGTATAAGAAGCGGGAGTTTTTACGAGCAGTACTTC,CASSIRSGSFYEQYF
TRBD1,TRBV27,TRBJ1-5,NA,TGTGCCAGCAGTCACCGGGACAGCCTTGATCAGCCCCAGCATTTT,CASSHRDSLDQPQHF
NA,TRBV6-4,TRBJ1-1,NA,TGTGCCGCCCTCCGGGGGCCTGAAGCTTTCTTT,CAALRGPEAFF
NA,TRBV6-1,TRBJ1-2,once,TGTGCCAGCAGTGAAAGGGGCATTAACTATGGCTACACCTTC,CASSERGINYGYTF
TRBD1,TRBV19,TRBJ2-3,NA,TGTGCCATTTCGGACAGGGCGAAGACAGATACGCAGTATTTT,CAISDRAKTDTQYF
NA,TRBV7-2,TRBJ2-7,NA,TGTGCCAGCAGCCCTCCTTCGGTGGGCGAGCAGTACTTC,CASSPPSVGEQYF
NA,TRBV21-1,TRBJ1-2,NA,TGTGCCAGCCGGGACAGGAAGCCCTATGGCTACACCTTC,CASRDRKPYGYTF
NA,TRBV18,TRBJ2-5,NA,TGTGCCAGCTCACGGGCAGTACAAGAGACCCAGTACTTC,CASSRAVQETQYF
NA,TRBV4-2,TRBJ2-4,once,TGTGCCAGCAGCCAAGAGGGCTTAGCCAAAAACATTCAGTACTTC,CASSQEGLAKNIQYF
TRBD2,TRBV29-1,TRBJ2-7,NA,TGCAGCGTAGTACTAGCGGGAGGGTCCTACGAGCAGTACTTC,CSVVLAGGSYEQYF
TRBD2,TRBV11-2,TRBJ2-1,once,TGTGCCAGCAGCTGGACTAGCGGATACAATGAGCAGTTCTTC,CASSWTSGYNEQFF
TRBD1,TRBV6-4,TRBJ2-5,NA,TGTGCCAGCAGTGACGCAGGGGGCAGTGGGGAGACCCAGTACTTC,CASSDAGGSGETQYF
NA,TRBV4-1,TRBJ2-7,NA,TGCGCCAGCAGCCAAGAATTCACTGGGCAGAACTACGAGCAGTACTTC,CASSQEFTGQNYEQYF
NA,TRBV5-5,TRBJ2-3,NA,TGTGCCAGCAGCCGGATCGGTAGCACAGATACGCAGTATTTT,CASSRIGSTDTQYF
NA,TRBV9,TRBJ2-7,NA,TGTGCCAGCAGCGTTTTCGACGGGGGTATCTACGAGAGGTACTTC,CASSVFDGGIYERYF
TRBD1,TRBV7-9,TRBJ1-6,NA,TGTGCCAGCAGCGCAGGGGGCTATTCACCCCTCCACTTT,CASSAGGYSPLHF
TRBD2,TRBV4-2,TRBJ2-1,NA,TGTGCCAGCAGCCAAGATCCTAGCGGGGAGAGCTCCTACAATGAGCAGTTCTTC,CASSQDPSGESSYNEQFF
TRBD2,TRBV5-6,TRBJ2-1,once,TGTGCCAGCAGCTTGGAGTGGGGCGGGAGCAATGAGCAGTTCTTC,CASSLEWGGSNEQFF
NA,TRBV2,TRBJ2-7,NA,TGTGCCAGCAGGCAGGGGAAAGACTACGAGCAGTACTTC,CASRQGKDYEQYF
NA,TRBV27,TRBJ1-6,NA,TGTGCCAGCACAACCGGGAGAAATTCACCCCTCCACTTT,CASTTGRNSPLHF
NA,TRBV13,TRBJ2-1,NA,TGTGCCAGCAGCTTAGGCGGACAAAACAATGAGCAGTTCTTC,CASSLGGQNNEQFF
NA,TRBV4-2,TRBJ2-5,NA,TGTGCCAGCAGCCCCCTGGGGAATCTCGGAGAGACCCAGTACTTC,CASSPLGNLGETQYF